A selection of T cell receptor beta chains follows, all from one sample in a study of long-term antiretroviral therapy in people with HIV. Clones were read by immunoSEQ multiplex PCR, and TCRdb kept only the in-frame ones, dropping some. The sample has 30,000 to 50,000 clones; 70% to 90% are singletons. Sequenced here: unsorted PBMCs, sampled 1.2 years after starting antiretroviral therapy. These receptors were collected from a woman in her 50s with HIV. Each CDR3 is given with its conserved first and last residue. The D gene is left open where the match is weak. Rows may omit the clone size; those that give it use once, few, many or a size class.

CDR3 length: 18
clone size: .
V gene: TRBV27
D gene: TRBD2
J gene: TRBJ2-1
CDR3 DNA: TGTGCCAGCAGTTTATCCCCACGACTAGCGGGGGGTTACAATGAGCAGTTCTTC
CDR3 protein: CASSLSPRLAGGYNEQFF

CDR3 length: 13
clone size: .
V gene: TRBV7-3
D gene: .
J gene: TRBJ1-1
CDR3 DNA: TGTGCCAGCAGCTCGACAGGGAACACTGAAGCTTTCTTT
CDR3 protein: CASSSTGNTEAFF

CDR3 length: 13
clone size: few
V gene: TRBV27
D gene: .
J gene: TRBJ1-2
CDR3 DNA: TGTGCCGGTATCCGGACAGAAAACTATGGCTACACCTTC
CDR3 protein: CAGIRTENYGYTF

CDR3 length: 14
clone size: .
V gene: TRBV18
D gene: .
J gene: TRBJ2-6
CDR3 DNA: TGTGCCAGCACGAGGGAGGCTGGGGCCAACGTCCTGACTTTC
CDR3 protein: CASTREAGANVLTF

CDR3 length: 15
clone size: .
V gene: TRBV6-5
D gene: .
J gene: TRBJ1-5
CDR3 DNA: TGTGCCAGCAGTTTGCGGGGGCTTCGCAATCAGCCCCAGCATTTT
CDR3 protein: CASSLRGLRNQPQHF

CDR3 length: 15
clone size: .
V gene: TRBV15
D gene: .
J gene: TRBJ1-6
CDR3 DNA: TGTGCCACCAGCAGAGATGGCGACAGCAATTCACCCCTCCACTTT
CDR3 protein: CATSRDGDSNSPLHF

CDR3 length: 13
clone size: .
V gene: TRBV5-1
D gene: .
J gene: TRBJ2-3
CDR3 DNA: TGCGCCAGCAGCTTGACTGGAACAGATACGCAGTATTTT
CDR3 protein: CASSLTGTDTQYF

CDR3 length: 14
clone size: .
V gene: TRBV18
D gene: .
J gene: TRBJ2-2
CDR3 DNA: TGTGCCAGCTCACCACCAATTGGTCCCGGGGAGCTGTTTTTT
CDR3 protein: CASSPPIGPGELFF

CDR3 length: 15
clone size: .
V gene: TRBV11-3
D gene: TRBD1
J gene: TRBJ2-1
CDR3 DNA: TGTGCCAGCAGCTTAGGACAGGGGGGCAACAATGAGCAGTTCTTC
CDR3 protein: CASSLGQGGNNEQFF

CDR3 length: 15
clone size: .
V gene: TRBV4-3
D gene: .
J gene: TRBJ2-7
CDR3 DNA: TGCGCCAGCAGCCCCGGGACACCTGGGCCCTACGAGCAGTACTTC
CDR3 protein: CASSPGTPGPYEQYF

CDR3 length: 10
clone size: .
V gene: TRBV29-1
D gene: .
J gene: TRBJ2-5
CDR3 DNA: TGCAGCGTTGGGGAAGAGACCCAGTACTTC
CDR3 protein: CSVGEETQYF